This T cell receptor beta chain was identified in a study of T cell repertoires in cytomegalovirus infection. Study overall: Evidence of both CMV infection and a matching HLA type came from public TCR beta signatures.

The CDR3 contains 14 residues. V dropped 3 bases and J dropped 1 base, with 8 bases sitting between them. Germline V CDR1 and CDR2: LNHDA, SQIVND (reference sequence). Study-wide points: CMV-specific TCR beta clonotypes restricted by HLA-C were the ones dominating the ex vivo response. Summed public TCR beta family frequency identified CMV carriers bearing the relevant HLA.

This clonotype turned up a few times. What it binds is unknown. TCRdb recomputed calls from the reads with MiXCR, one row per CDR3 protein. Here the sample spans fewer than 200,000 distinct CDR3 sequences, approximately 9.6% being singletons. Specimen: PBMCs. The chain is built from TRBV19 and TRBJ2-3; D unresolved. This TCR came from a human donor in good health (CMV status not recorded). Some clones in this sample may be carry-over from other donors' samples. CDR3 loop: CASSIGHRTDTQYF. In nucleotides, the CDR3 is TGTGCCAGTAGTATCGGGCACCGCACAGATACGCAGTATTTT.